The entry below describes one T cell receptor (beta chain). The CDR3 is 12 residues long. V shed 6 bases and J 5 bases; nucleotides not matched to a gene: 3. In germline, CDR1 is LNHDA, CDR2 SQIVND (reference sequence). Authors' processing steps: By means of reference gene primer amplification, nucleated cell counts were estimated. Repertoires were generated with immunoSEQ multiplex PCR, while TCRdb's copy carries only in-frame clones and drops some. D and trimming come from the DNA, and the V and J calls and clone size come from that table. The data contain fewer than 40,000 clones, roughly nine tenths of them singletons. The data stem from a study of blood T cell repertoires in COVID-19. Looking at the study overall: There were acute and convalescent COVID-19 samples, and they came from the United States, Italy and Spain. Sources were T cells, B-cell-depleted T cells, or PBMCs; the material itself was cDNA or gDNA.

The clonotype was recovered from a human donor with active COVID-19. The donor label of this sample is uncertain. The chain couples TRBV19 to TRBJ2-5, with TRBD2 matching over 7 bases. Specimen: peripheral blood. CDR3 sequence reads: CASRGGGETQYF. DNA for the CDR3: TGTGCCAGTAGGGGGGGAGGGGAGACCCAGTACTTC.